This TCR beta chain is drawn from a study of OX40 agonist ivuxolimab in advanced cancers. Study results and caveats: Clonal expansion among partial responders at 0.1-3.0 mg/kg ranked near the lowest.

By proportion, this clone is medium-sized. Its antigen is still unknown. Sequencing used immunoSEQ multiplex PCR; TCRdb keeps in-frame clones, though not all of them. The sample has 40,000 to 50,000 clones, 86% seen once. V gave up 3 bases and J gave up 1 base, with 17 bases separating them. The V gene's germline CDR1 is SGDLS and CDR2 YYNGEE. The CDR3 loop spans 17 amino acids. The chain couples TRBV9 to TRBJ2-1; D unclear. The material was CD4+ or CD8+ T cells sorted from blood, obtained in a trial of the OX40 agonist ivuxolimab. This TCR was sampled from an adult with an advanced solid tumor such as melanoma, head and neck, liver or kidney cancer. The CDR3 DNA is TGTGCCAGCAGCGACAGATTTAAACCGGAGTCCTACAATGAGCAGTTCTTC. Residues: CASSDRFKPESYNEQFF. Full variable domain (missing parts from reference TRBV9 and TRBJ2-1): DSGVTQTPKHLITATGQRVTLRCSPRSGDLSVYWYQQSLDQGLQFLIQYYNGEERAKGNILERFSAQQFPDLHSELNLSSLELGDSALYFCASSDRFKPESYNEQFFGPGTRLTVL.